These T cell receptor beta chains were read from a single sample in a study of T cell changes during pregnancy in multiple sclerosis. This table comes from immunoSEQ multiplex PCR, and its TCRdb copy is limited to in-frame clones, with some not included. This table holds more than 75,000 clones, around 93% found once. The source was peripheral blood, collected in the third trimester of pregnancy. The receptors were gathered from a female donor with multiple sclerosis, enrolled in a pregnancy study. Both conserved end residues are part of each CDR3. The D gene is left open where the match is weak. A row's size may be missing; if present it is once, few, many or a size class.

D: NA; J: TRBJ1-1; V: TRBV4-1; size: NA; CDR3: CASSHRTANTEAFF; DNA: TGCGCCAGCAGCCACCGGACAGCTAACACTGAAGCTTTCTTT
D: TRBD1; J: TRBJ2-1; V: TRBV25-1; size: once; CDR3: CASSLGQEGDEQFF; DNA: TGTGCCAGCAGCCTTGGACAGGAAGGCGATGAGCAGTTCTTC
D: NA; J: TRBJ1-5; V: TRBV7-2; size: once; CDR3: CASSPTPSRNQPQHF; DNA: TGTGCCAGCAGCCCTACGCCCTCGAGGAATCAGCCCCAGCATTTT
D: NA; J: TRBJ1-6; V: TRBV7-9; size: NA; CDR3: CASSLVGTGINSPLHF; DNA: TGTGCCAGCAGCTTAGTGGGTACAGGCATTAATTCACCCCTCCACTTT
D: NA; J: TRBJ2-7; V: TRBV5-4; size: NA; CDR3: CASSPTSFDEQYF; DNA: TGTGCCAGCAGTCCGACTAGTTTCGACGAGCAGTACTTC
D: NA; J: TRBJ1-2; V: TRBV6-5; size: NA; CDR3: CASSYQRQPQTF; DNA: TGTGCCAGCAGTTACCAACGACAGCCCCAAACCTTC
D: TRBD1; J: TRBJ1-4; V: TRBV5-8; size: NA; CDR3: CASSLIKGGGEKLFF; DNA: TGTGCCAGCAGCTTAATCAAAGGGGGCGGTGAAAAACTGTTTTTT
D: TRBD1; J: TRBJ1-2; V: TRBV9; size: NA; CDR3: CASSNGQGEGYGYTF; DNA: TGTGCCAGCAGTAACGGACAGGGCGAGGGCTATGGCTACACCTTC
D: TRBD2; J: TRBJ2-4; V: TRBV14; size: NA; CDR3: CASRNSGAKNIQYF; DNA: TGTGCCAGCAGGAATAGCGGGGCCAAAAACATTCAGTACTTC
D: NA; J: TRBJ2-7; V: TRBV6-5; size: NA; CDR3: CASRVRRPYTDEQYF; DNA: TGTGCCAGCAGGGTCCGTAGACCGTATACAGATGAGCAGTACTTC
D: NA; J: TRBJ1-5; V: TRBV19; size: NA; CDR3: CASSMGGYSNQPQHF; DNA: TGTGCCAGTAGTATGGGGGGTTATAGCAATCAGCCCCAGCATTTT
D: NA; J: TRBJ1-1; V: TRBV7-3; size: NA; CDR3: CASSLNPGNTEAFF; DNA: TGTGCCAGCAGCTTAAACCCGGGGAACACTGAAGCTTTCTTT
D: NA; J: TRBJ1-2; V: TRBV28; size: NA; CDR3: CASTVGGNYGYTF; DNA: TGTGCCAGCACCGTGGGGGGGAACTATGGCTACACCTTC
D: NA; J: TRBJ2-7; V: TRBV13; size: NA; CDR3: CASSDGGRTGELGYEQYF; DNA: TGTGCCAGCAGTGACGGGGGAAGGACAGGTGAACTTGGATACGAGCAGTACTTC
D: NA; J: TRBJ1-2; V: TRBV19; size: few; CDR3: CASSSRPSGARSYGYTF; DNA: TGTGCCAGTAGCTCACGGCCCTCAGGGGCCAGGAGCTATGGCTACACCTTC
D: NA; J: TRBJ1-6; V: TRBV5-6; size: NA; CDR3: CASSYGDPSPLHF; DNA: TGTGCCAGCAGCTACGGGGATCCTTCACCCCTCCACTTT
D: NA; J: TRBJ2-7; V: TRBV29-1; size: NA; CDR3: CSVESGNYEQYF; DNA: TGCAGCGTTGAGTCAGGAAACTACGAGCAGTACTTC
D: NA; J: TRBJ2-2; V: TRBV19; size: NA; CDR3: CASSMTLDSLNTGELFF; DNA: TGTGCCAGTAGTATGACCCTGGACAGCTTGAACACCGGGGAGCTGTTTTTT
D: TRBD1; J: TRBJ1-5; V: TRBV6-5; size: once; CDR3: CAISRDRISNQPQHF; DNA: TGTGCCATCTCCCGGGACAGGATTAGCAATCAGCCCCAGCATTTT
D: TRBD2; J: TRBJ2-7; V: TRBV7-6; size: NA; CDR3: CASSLAGGYEQYF; DNA: TGTGCCAGCAGCTTAGCGGGGGGGTACGAGCAGTACTTC
D: NA; J: TRBJ1-4; V: TRBV7-2; size: NA; CDR3: CASSRDSENEKLFF; DNA: TGTGCCAGCAGCCGGGACTCAGAAAATGAAAAACTGTTTTTT
D: NA; J: TRBJ1-3; V: TRBV27; size: NA; CDR3: CASSMGLSGNTIYF; DNA: TGTGCCAGCAGCATGGGACTCTCTGGAAACACCATATATTTT
D: NA; J: TRBJ2-5; V: TRBV19; size: NA; CDR3: CASSFSSPETQYF; DNA: TGTGCCAGTAGTTTTTCGTCTCCTGAGACCCAGTACTTC
D: NA; J: TRBJ1-1; V: TRBV9; size: NA; CDR3: CASSVSTLEKTDTVASYEAFF; DNA: TGTGCCAGCAGCGTCAGCACGCTGGAAAAGACCGACACAGTCGCTTCATATGAAGCTTTCTTT
D: NA; J: TRBJ1-2; V: TRBV5-6; size: NA; CDR3: CASSQGGNYGYTF; DNA: TGTGCCAGCAGCCAGGGCGGCAACTATGGCTACACCTTC
D: TRBD1; J: TRBJ2-7; V: TRBV5-1; size: NA; CDR3: CASSSPGQGAGYEQYF; DNA: TGCGCCAGCAGCAGTCCGGGACAGGGGGCCGGGTACGAGCAGTACTTC
D: NA; J: TRBJ1-5; V: TRBV9; size: NA; CDR3: CASSVGAEGQPQHF; DNA: TGTGCCAGCAGCGTAGGGGCAGAGGGTCAGCCCCAGCATTTT
D: TRBD1; J: TRBJ1-5; V: TRBV9; size: NA; CDR3: CASSALDGTGGNQPQHF; DNA: TGTGCCAGCAGCGCCCTGGATGGGACAGGGGGGAATCAGCCCCAGCATTTT
D: TRBD1; J: TRBJ1-1; V: TRBV5-1; size: NA; CDR3: CASSLGQGARDTEAFF; DNA: TGCGCCAGCAGCCTGGGACAGGGGGCCAGGGACACTGAAGCTTTCTTT
D: TRBD1; J: TRBJ2-7; V: TRBV5-1; size: NA; CDR3: CASSLGPGQGSYEQYF; DNA: TGCGCCAGCAGCTTGGGACCGGGACAGGGGTCCTACGAGCAGTACTTC
D: NA; J: TRBJ2-1; V: TRBV9; size: NA; CDR3: CASSVEYGGHNEQFF; DNA: TGTGCCAGCAGCGTAGAATACGGAGGGCACAATGAGCAGTTCTTC
D: NA; J: TRBJ2-2; V: TRBV19; size: NA; CDR3: CASSSVPTGELFF; DNA: TGTGCCAGTAGTTCCGTCCCCACCGGGGAGCTGTTTTTT
D: NA; J: TRBJ1-2; V: TRBV5-5; size: NA; CDR3: CASSSEYGYTF; DNA: TGTGCCAGCAGCTCGGAGTATGGCTACACCTTC
D: NA; J: TRBJ1-5; V: TRBV7-2; size: NA; CDR3: CASSLRGGNQPQHF; DNA: TGTGCCAGCAGCCTCCGGGGGGGCAATCAGCCCCAGCATTTT
D: TRBD2; J: TRBJ2-3; V: TRBV11-2; size: NA; CDR3: CASSQRGGTDTQYF; DNA: TGTGCCAGCAGCCAGCGGGGGGGCACAGATACGCAGTATTTT
D: NA; J: TRBJ1-1; V: TRBV6-6; size: NA; CDR3: CASRSSGVGTEAFF; DNA: TGTGCCAGTAGATCAAGCGGGGTGGGCACTGAAGCTTTCTTT
D: TRBD1; J: TRBJ2-2; V: TRBV7-9; size: NA; CDR3: CASKTGASTGELFF; DNA: TGTGCCAGCAAGACAGGGGCTTCGACCGGGGAGCTGTTTTTT
D: TRBD2; J: TRBJ2-3; V: TRBV15; size: NA; CDR3: CATSRPSGTQYF; DNA: TGTGCCACCAGCAGACCTAGCGGCACGCAGTATTTT